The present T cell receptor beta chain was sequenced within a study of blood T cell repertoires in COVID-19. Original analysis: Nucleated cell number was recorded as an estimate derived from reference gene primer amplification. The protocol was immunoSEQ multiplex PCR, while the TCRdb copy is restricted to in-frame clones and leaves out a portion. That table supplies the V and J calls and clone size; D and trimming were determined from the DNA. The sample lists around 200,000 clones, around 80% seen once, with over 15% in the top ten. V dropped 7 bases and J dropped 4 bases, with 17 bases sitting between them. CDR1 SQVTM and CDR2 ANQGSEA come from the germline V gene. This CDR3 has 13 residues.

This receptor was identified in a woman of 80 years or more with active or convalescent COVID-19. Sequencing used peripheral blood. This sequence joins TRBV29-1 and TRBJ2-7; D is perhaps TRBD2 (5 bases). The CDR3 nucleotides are TGCAGCGCTGAGGGAGCCACGGAGTACGAGCAGTACTTC. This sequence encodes CSAEGATEYEQYF.